Below are 26 T cell receptor beta chains sequenced from a single sample in a study of CD8 T cells in ankylosing spondylitis. TCRdb independently ran MiXCR on the 5' RACE reads; one entry per CDR3 protein. The table records 150,000 to 200,000 distinct CDR3 sequences, more than 9% of them present only once. Sequencing was performed on blood, either unsorted or a sorted T cell fraction (not recorded which). The receptors originated from a male donor with ankylosing spondylitis or in good health (not recorded which).

This clonotype showed up many times. The chain recombines TRBV28 with TRBJ1-2; 7 nucleotides agree with TRBD1. The CDR3 loop spans 13 amino acids. Germline V gives CDR1 MDHEN, CDR2 SYDVKM. Trimming at V came to 6 bases and at J to 4 bases, leaving 5 bases not matched to a gene. The CDR3 region is CASRRSGGYGYTF. The CDR3, as DNA: TGTGCCAGCAGGCGATCAGGGGGCTATGGCTACACCTTC.

The table lists this clonotype with a few counts. The chain uses TRBV7-9 and TRBJ2-3; the match to TRBD2 covers 14 bases. CDR1 is SEHNR and CDR2 is FQNEAQ in the germline V gene (reference sequence). J lost 3 bases, V lost 5 bases, and 7 bases had no gene match. This CDR3 is built from 17 residues. The CDR3 loop reads CASSPRGLAGETDTQYF. CDR3 nucleotide sequence: TGTGCCAGCAGCCCCAGGGGACTAGCGGGAGAGACAGATACGCAGTATTTT.

The chain joins TRBV12-3 or TRBV12-4 to TRBJ2-1, with 7 positions matching TRBD2. This CDR3 is 17 amino acids long. With 6 bases clipped from V and 0 bases from J, the junction kept 11 bases outside the gene matches. The CDR3 loop is CASSSMLAVSSYNEQFF. For the CDR3, the DNA is TGTGCCAGCAGCTCCATGCTAGCGGTTAGCTCCTACAATGAGCAGTTCTTC.

A word on this clonotype: This may come from a read error, since a much larger clone is one base off. The CDR3 coding sequence is TGTGCCAGCCGCCTGGGAATCACAGGGATTAGCAATCAGCCCCAGCATTTT. This translates into CASRLGITGISNQPQHF. The chain links TRBV28 to TRBJ1-5; D perhaps matches TRBD1 (6 bases). The CDR3 has 17 residues. Germline V gives CDR1 MDHEN, CDR2 SYDVKM. V was trimmed by 8 bases and J by 0 bases, leaving 20 bases between them.

The gene calls are TRBV10-1 and TRBJ1-1; 8 bases fit TRBD1. Unmatched junction bases numbered 15, after V lost 6 bases and J lost 0 bases. This CDR3 has 18 residues. The V gene's germline CDR1 is WNHNN and CDR2 SYGVQD (reference sequence). This CDR3 reads CASSDQNPGQVMNTEAFF. In DNA, the CDR3 is TGCGCCAGCAGCGACCAAAACCCGGGACAGGTAATGAACACTGAAGCTTTCTTT.

This clonotype was seen at least ten times. This chain joins TRBV5-1 and TRBJ2-1; 9 nucleotides align to TRBD2. The V gene end was trimmed by 0 bases and the J gene end by 4 bases; junction bases not matched to a gene: 8. CDR3 length: 17 residues. Germline-derived CDR1 and CDR2 are SGHRS and YFSETQ. CDR3: CASSLERLAGFYNEQFF. The CDR3 DNA reads as TGCGCCAGCAGCTTGGAACGGCTAGCGGGGTTTTACAATGAGCAGTTCTTC. Full variable domain (outside the CDR3, taken from reference TRBV5-1 and TRBJ2-1): KAGVTQTPRYLIKTRGQQVTLSCSPISGHRSVSWYQQTPGQGLQFLFEYFSETQRNKGNFPGRFSGRQFSNSRSEMNVSTLELGDSALYLCASSLERLAGFYNEQFFGPGTRLTVL.

This clonotype was observed a few times. The chain employs TRBV2 and TRBJ2-7; D perhaps matches TRBD1 (6 bases). Germline V gives CDR1 SNHLY, CDR2 FYNNEI. The CDR3 length is 14 residues. Between the trimmed V and J ends, which lost 6 bases and 2 bases, there was a span of 14 bases. Written as DNA, the CDR3 is TGTGCCAGCAGAGAGGGACAAGGGCCCTACGAGCAGTACTTC. This gives the protein CASREGQGPYEQYF. Full variable domain (remainder filled in from reference TRBV2 and TRBJ2-7): EPEVTQTPSHQVTQMGQEVILRCVPISNHLYFYWYRQILGQKVEFLVSFYNNEISEKSEIFDDQFSVERPDGSNFTLKIRSTKLEDSAMYFCASREGQGPYEQYFGPGTRLTVT.

There are many counts of this clonotype. The chain employs TRBV6-1 and TRBJ2-7, with 10 bases matching TRBD2. Germline lookup yields CDR1 MNHNS and CDR2 SASEGT. This CDR3 is built from 17 residues. The ends lost 6 bases at V and 4 bases at J; junction bases unmatched: 15. CDR3 coding DNA: TGTGCCAGCAGCAACCCTGGACTAGCGGCAGGGGGATACGAGCAGTACTTC. Translating it yields CASSNPGLAAGGYEQYF.

This clonotype was recorded a few times. The chain is built from TRBV3-1 and TRBJ2-4; 9 bases align to TRBD2. The V gene's germline CDR1 is LGHDT and CDR2 YNNKEL (reference sequence). Trimming cost V 2 bases and J 1 base; bases outside gene matches: 15. This CDR3 region has 20 residues. CDR3 protein: CASSQRRVAAGGPAKNIQYF. The CDR3 bases are TGTGCCAGCAGCCAACGGCGGGTGGCTGCGGGAGGGCCTGCCAAAAACATTCAGTACTTC.

This chain uses TRBV6-5 with TRBJ2-1, with TRBD2 matching over 13 bases. Germline assignment: CDR1 MNHEY and CDR2 SVGAGI. V shed 2 bases, J shed 7 bases, and the junction held 8 bases outside the gene matches. The CDR3 has 17 amino acids. CDR3 nucleotides: TGTGCCAGCAGTTACGGACTAGCGGGAGTGTGGATGAATGAGCAGTTCTTC. Its translation is CASSYGLAGVWMNEQFF.

This clonotype was seen repeatedly, ten times or more. The rearrangement uses TRBV5-1 and TRBJ2-3, with D perhaps being TRBD1 or TRBD2 (5 bases each). V dropped 4 bases and J dropped 2 bases, with 23 bases sitting between them. The CDR3 consists of 18 residues. CDR1 and CDR2 (germline): SGHRS, YFSETQ. CDR3 in DNA: TGCGCCAGCAGCACCGCAGTAGAGGGACGGAGATTCACAGATACGCAGTATTTT. This encodes CASSTAVEGRRFTDTQYF.

This clonotype was observed a handful of times. The rearrangement links TRBV7-9 to TRBJ2-7, with TRBD1 as a possible D gene (5 bases). The V gene's germline CDR1 is SEHNR and CDR2 FQNEAQ (reference sequence). The CDR3 contains 12 residues. V lost 0 bases, J lost 6 bases, and 6 bases lay in between. This CDR3 reads CASSLAGAEQYF. In DNA form, the CDR3 reads TGTGCCAGCAGCTTAGCAGGGGCCGAGCAGTACTTC.

This clonotype was detected ten times or more. This chain uses TRBV29-1 with TRBJ2-1; the D gene is possibly TRBD2 (7 bases). There are 13 residues in the CDR3. Germline V CDR1 and CDR2: SQVTM, ANQGSEA. V was pared by 4 bases and J by 7 bases, with 14 bases between. The CDR3 DNA sequence: TGCAGCGTTGGGAGGGGGGGTTTGAATGAGCAGTTCTTC. Its translation is CSVGRGGLNEQFF.

The CDR3 reads CASSSLWSQGTSQQILYNEQFF. As DNA, the CDR3 is TGTGCCAGCAGTTCCCTTTGGTCTCAAGGGACTTCACAACAAATCCTCTACAATGAGCAGTTCTTC. J is TRBJ2-1 and V is TRBV27; the D gene is possibly TRBD2 (6 bases). The CDR3 spans 22 residues. The germline V and J ends were trimmed by 4 bases and 3 bases, with 34 bases remaining between them. The germline V gene encodes CDR1 MNHEY and CDR2 SMNVEV (reference sequence).

At least ten counts were recorded for this clonotype. This chain joins TRBV10-3 and TRBJ1-2; 8 positions match TRBD1. The CDR3 is 14 amino acids. Per the germline V gene, CDR1 is ENHRY and CDR2 is SYGVKD. V was clipped by 7 bases and J by 6 bases; unmatched bases: 10. The CDR3 region has the DNA TGTGCCATCAAGAAGGACAGGGCGGATGATGGCTACACCTTC. As protein: CAIKKDRADDGYTF.

This clonotype was counted at least ten times. This chain uses TRBV28 with TRBJ2-7, with TRBD2 matching over 7 bases. Germline lookup yields CDR1 MDHEN and CDR2 SYDVKM. Trimming removed 6 bases from V and 0 bases from J; junction bases left unmatched: 8. The CDR3 has 15 residues. The CDR3: CASSIGGEDSYEQYF. CDR3 DNA sequence: TGTGCCAGCAGCATTGGGGGGGAAGACTCCTACGAGCAGTACTTC.

V gene TRBV7-9 combines with J gene TRBJ2-7; D ambiguous. The CDR3 runs to 11 residues. Looked up from germline, CDR1 is SEHNR and CDR2 is FQNEAQ (reference sequence). Trimming removed 5 bases at V and 5 bases at J, with 7 bases between. This chain's CDR3 is CASSPLDEQYF. CDR3 bases: TGTGCCAGCAGCCCTTTGGACGAGCAGTACTTC.

This clonotype was detected ten times or more. This rearrangement joins TRBV6-6 to TRBJ2-4, with 7 bases identical to TRBD1. Germline V gene sequence: CDR1 MNHNY, CDR2 SVGAGI (reference sequence). J gave up 7 bases and V 5 bases, and 5 bases lay outside the gene matches. The CDR3 totals 13 residues. The CDR3 reads CASSAGTANIQYF. The CDR3 coding sequence is TGTGCCAGCAGTGCCGGGACAGCCAACATTCAGTACTTC.

V gene TRBV7-2 combines with J gene TRBJ2-3; D is possibly TRBD1 (6 bases). CDR3 size: 15 residues. The germline CDR1 and CDR2 sequences are SGHTA and FQGNSA. V lost 2 bases and J lost 7, with 16 bases in between. The CDR3 here is CASSLSGGLTYTQYF. In DNA form, the CDR3 reads TGTGCCAGCAGCTTAAGTGGGGGCCTAACTTATACGCAGTATTTT. Supplemented by reference TRBV7-2 and TRBJ2-3, the full variable domain reads GAGVSQSPSNKVTEKGKDVELRCDPISGHTALYWYRQSLGQGLEFLIYFQGNSAPDKSGLPSDRFSAERTGGSVSTLTIQRTQQEDSAVYLCASSLSGGLTYTQYFGPGTRLTVL.

At least ten counts were recorded for this clonotype. V gene TRBV11-2 combines with J gene TRBJ2-1, with no clear D. V lost 5 bases and J lost 5, with 13 bases in between. The CDR3 length is 14 residues. Germline V gives CDR1 SGHAT, CDR2 FQNNGV. CDR3 region: CASSPTRVDNEQFF. In nucleotides, the CDR3 is TGTGCCAGCAGCCCCACAAGGGTGGACAATGAGCAGTTCTTC.

This clonotype has ten or more counts. This CDR3 reads CASRPTSGGLYEQYF. The CDR3 DNA sequence: TGCGCCAGCAGGCCCACTAGCGGGGGTCTTTACGAGCAGTACTTC. The chain is built from TRBV5-1 and TRBJ2-7, with 11 bases aligning to TRBD2. After removal of 5 bases from V and 4 bases from J, the junction contained 8 bases not matched to a gene. The V gene's germline CDR1 is SGHRS and CDR2 YFSETQ. The CDR3 spans 15 residues. Looking up the rest from reference TRBV5-1 and TRBJ2-7 gives the full variable domain: KAGVTQTPRYLIKTRGQQVTLSCSPISGHRSVSWYQQTPGQGLQFLFEYFSETQRNKGNFPGRFSGRQFSNSRSEMNVSTLELGDSALYLCASRPTSGGLYEQYFGPGTRLTVT.

This clonotype was picked up a small number of times. The rearrangement uses TRBV7-2 and TRBJ2-1; TRBD2 matches 11 bases. The trim removed 1 base at V and 11 bases at J, leaving 7 bases unmatched. Germline V gene lookup returns CDR1 SGHTA and CDR2 FQGNSA. This CDR3 has 15 amino acids. CDR3: CASSLVLAGGMKQFF. CDR3 bases: TGTGCCAGCAGCTTAGTCCTAGCGGGGGGCATGAAGCAGTTCTTC. Combining the CDR3 with reference TRBV7-2 and TRBJ2-1 gives the whole variable domain GAGVSQSPSNKVTEKGKDVELRCDPISGHTALYWYRQSLGQGLEFLIYFQGNSAPDKSGLPSDRFSAERTGGSVSTLTIQRTQQEDSAVYLCASSLVLAGGMKQFFGPGTRLTVL.

V gene TRBV7-9 combines with J gene TRBJ1-2, with TRBD1 identical over 7 bases. V shed 6 bases and J 7 bases; nucleotides not matched to a gene: 8. Germline lookup yields CDR1 SEHNR and CDR2 FQNEAQ (reference sequence). The CDR3 has 13 amino acids. The CDR3 DNA reads TGTGCCAGCAGACCGGGACAGTTTGGTGGCTACACCTTC. It specifies CASRPGQFGGYTF.

This clonotype has ten or more counts. The rearrangement links TRBV12-3 or TRBV12-4 to TRBJ2-4, with D perhaps TRBD2 (6 bases). Trimming left V 3 bases short and J 3 bases short, with 12 bases between. CDR3 size: 15 residues. The CDR3 is CASSFARENKNIQYF. In nucleotides, the CDR3 is TGTGCCAGCAGTTTTGCCCGGGAGAACAAAAACATTCAGTACTTC.

This clonotype was observed many times. The CDR3: CASSLVVTGVLNEQFF. The CDR3 DNA reads TGTGCCAGCAGCTTGGTTGTTACAGGGGTATTGAATGAGCAGTTCTTC. The genes are TRBV5-5 and TRBJ2-1, with 7 positions matching TRBD1. With 0 bases clipped from V and 7 bases from J, the junction kept 10 bases outside the gene matches. This CDR3 spans 16 amino acids. Looked up from germline, CDR1 is SGHKS and CDR2 is YYEKEE (reference sequence).

This clonotype was counted at least ten times. V is TRBV5-1 and J is TRBJ2-7; possible D gene TRBD1, 5 bases. The length of the CDR3 is 13 residues. V lost 4 bases to trimming and J lost 4 bases, with 12 bases between them. The germline gives CDR1 SGHRS, CDR2 YFSETQ. The chain's CDR3 is CASSLGQQYEQYF. CDR3 bases: TGCGCCAGCAGCCTTGGACAACAGTACGAGCAGTACTTC.